This is a list of T cell receptor beta chains from one sample in a study of T-cell memory formation after mild COVID-19. From the 5' RACE reads, TCRdb called clonotypes with MiXCR, one entry per CDR3 protein. The sample holds roughly 370,000 distinct CDR3 sequences, about 16% seen once. The sample consisted of PBMCs or a T cell subset sorted from them (not recorded which). The receptor source for this set is a man in his late teens or twenties who had mild COVID-19 (a few samples of this study predate the infection). Cell type and time point are not known. Both conserved end residues are part of each CDR3. A D gene is named only where the DNA matches it firmly. Clone size appears in some rows only: once, few, many, or a class for an expanded clone.

v_gene: TRBV2; j_gene: TRBJ1-6; d_gene: .; abundance: .; CDR3aa: CASGSGSSYNSPLHF; CDR3nt: TGTGCCAGCGGCTCTGGAAGCTCCTATAATTCACCCCTCCACTTT
v_gene: TRBV11-3; j_gene: TRBJ2-3; d_gene: .; abundance: .; CDR3aa: CASSLRIGTDTQYF; CDR3nt: TGTGCCAGCAGCTTAAGGATAGGCACAGATACGCAGTATTTT
v_gene: TRBV20-1; j_gene: TRBJ2-7; d_gene: TRBD2; abundance: .; CDR3aa: CSARSGLAGYEQYF; CDR3nt: TGCAGTGCTAGATCGGGACTAGCGGGGTACGAGCAGTACTTC
v_gene: TRBV7-3; j_gene: TRBJ2-5; d_gene: TRBD2; abundance: .; CDR3aa: CASSSSSGGPPQYF; CDR3nt: TGTGCCAGCAGTTCCTCGAGCGGGGGCCCCCCCCAGTACTTC
v_gene: TRBV20-1; j_gene: TRBJ2-2; d_gene: .; abundance: .; CDR3aa: CSARPNTGELFF; CDR3nt: TGCAGTGCTAGACCAAACACCGGGGAGCTGTTTTTT
v_gene: TRBV9; j_gene: TRBJ2-5; d_gene: TRBD2; abundance: .; CDR3aa: CASSVGGGGAGETQYF; CDR3nt: TGTGCCAGCAGCGTAGGCGGCGGGGGGGCCGGAGAGACCCAGTACTTC
v_gene: TRBV19; j_gene: TRBJ2-2; d_gene: .; abundance: .; CDR3aa: CASSSRSRSGELFF; CDR3nt: TGTGCCAGTAGTTCCCGGTCCCGATCCGGGGAGCTGTTTTTT
v_gene: TRBV9; j_gene: TRBJ1-2; d_gene: .; abundance: .; CDR3aa: CASSVAPNFGGARDGYTF; CDR3nt: TGTGCCAGCAGCGTCGCCCCCAACTTCGGGGGCGCGAGGGATGGCTACACCTTC
v_gene: TRBV12-3/TRBV12-4; j_gene: TRBJ2-2; d_gene: .; abundance: .; CDR3aa: CASSNRETGELFF; CDR3nt: TGTGCCAGCAGCAACAGGGAGACCGGGGAGCTGTTTTTT
v_gene: TRBV7-6; j_gene: TRBJ1-3; d_gene: .; abundance: .; CDR3aa: CASSAPMDSGNTIYF; CDR3nt: TGTGCCAGCAGCGCCCCAATGGACTCTGGAAACACCATATATTTT
v_gene: TRBV6-5; j_gene: TRBJ1-1; d_gene: TRBD1; abundance: .; CDR3aa: CASSPSGGGTEAFF; CDR3nt: TGTGCCAGCAGTCCCTCAGGGGGAGGCACTGAAGCTTTCTTT
v_gene: TRBV11-2; j_gene: TRBJ1-2; d_gene: .; abundance: few; CDR3aa: CASSLDPVIDGYTF; CDR3nt: TGTGCCAGCAGCTTAGATCCGGTGATCGATGGCTACACCTTC